This T cell receptor (beta chain) was sequenced during a study of blood T cells in healthy people across ages. Worth noting for this clonotype: Its cognate antigen is unknown.

General observations from the study: Naive T cell percentage by flow cytometry tracked strongly with beta diversity.

Trimming stripped 3 bases from V and 4 bases from J, with 9 bases between. This CDR3 has 14 residues. Primed by a sample-barcoded 5' primer and a J-beta primer mix, a second PCR proceeded for roughly 6 to 12 cycles. TCRdb fed the 5' RACE reads into MiXCR, producing one record per CDR3 protein. Among about 670,000 distinct CDR3 sequences listed, roughly 41% were seen once. The receptor was derived from a man older than 75 in good health. The chain has TRBV12-3 or TRBV12-4 and TRBJ1-4; no clear D. Sequenced sample: blood. CDR3 nucleotide sequence: TGTGCCAGCAGTTTTGGGCGGGGTAATGAAAAACTGTTTTTT. This gives the protein CASSFGRGNEKLFF.